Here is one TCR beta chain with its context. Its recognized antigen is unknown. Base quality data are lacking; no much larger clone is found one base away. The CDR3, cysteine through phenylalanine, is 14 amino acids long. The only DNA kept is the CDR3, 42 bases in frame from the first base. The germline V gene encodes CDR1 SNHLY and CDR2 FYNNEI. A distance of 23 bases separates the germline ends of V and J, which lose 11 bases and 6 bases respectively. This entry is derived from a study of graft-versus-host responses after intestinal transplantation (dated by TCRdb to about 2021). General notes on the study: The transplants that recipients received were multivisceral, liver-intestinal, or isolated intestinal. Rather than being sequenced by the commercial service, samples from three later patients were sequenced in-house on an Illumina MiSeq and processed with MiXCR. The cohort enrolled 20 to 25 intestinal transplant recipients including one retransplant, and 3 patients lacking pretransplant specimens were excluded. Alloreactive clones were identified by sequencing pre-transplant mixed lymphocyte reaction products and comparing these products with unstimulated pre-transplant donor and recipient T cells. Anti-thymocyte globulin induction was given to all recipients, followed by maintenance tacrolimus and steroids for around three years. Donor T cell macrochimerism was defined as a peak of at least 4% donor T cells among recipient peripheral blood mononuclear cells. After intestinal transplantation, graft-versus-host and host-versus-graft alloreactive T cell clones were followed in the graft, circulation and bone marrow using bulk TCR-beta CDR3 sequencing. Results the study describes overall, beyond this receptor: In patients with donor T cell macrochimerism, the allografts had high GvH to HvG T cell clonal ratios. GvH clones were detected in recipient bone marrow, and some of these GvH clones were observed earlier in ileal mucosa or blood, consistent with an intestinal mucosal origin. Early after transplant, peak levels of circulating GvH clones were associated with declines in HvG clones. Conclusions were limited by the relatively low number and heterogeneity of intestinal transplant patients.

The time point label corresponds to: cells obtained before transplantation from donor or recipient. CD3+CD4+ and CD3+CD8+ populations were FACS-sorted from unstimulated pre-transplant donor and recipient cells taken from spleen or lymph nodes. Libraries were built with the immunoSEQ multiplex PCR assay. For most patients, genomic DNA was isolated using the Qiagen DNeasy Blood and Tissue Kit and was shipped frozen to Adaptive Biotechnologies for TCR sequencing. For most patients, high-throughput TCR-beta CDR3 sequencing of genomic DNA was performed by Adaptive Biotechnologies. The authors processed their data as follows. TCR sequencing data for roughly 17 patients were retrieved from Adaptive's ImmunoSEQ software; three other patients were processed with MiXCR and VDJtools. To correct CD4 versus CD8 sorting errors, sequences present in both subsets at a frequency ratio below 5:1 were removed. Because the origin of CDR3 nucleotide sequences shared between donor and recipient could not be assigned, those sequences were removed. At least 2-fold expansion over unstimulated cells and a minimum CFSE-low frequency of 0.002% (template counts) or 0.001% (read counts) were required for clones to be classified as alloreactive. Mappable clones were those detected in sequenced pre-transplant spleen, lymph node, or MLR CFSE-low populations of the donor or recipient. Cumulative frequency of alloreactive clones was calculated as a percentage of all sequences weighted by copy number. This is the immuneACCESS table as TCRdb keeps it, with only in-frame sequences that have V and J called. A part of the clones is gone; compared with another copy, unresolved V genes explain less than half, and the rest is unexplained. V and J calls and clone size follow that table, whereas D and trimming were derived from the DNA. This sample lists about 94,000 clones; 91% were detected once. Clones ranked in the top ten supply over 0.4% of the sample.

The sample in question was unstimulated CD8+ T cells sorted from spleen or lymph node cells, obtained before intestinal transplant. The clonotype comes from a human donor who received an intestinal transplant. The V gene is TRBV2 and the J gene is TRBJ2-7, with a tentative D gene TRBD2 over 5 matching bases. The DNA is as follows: TGTGCCTGGACGGCGCCGGGGAATCCACTCGAGCAGTACTTC. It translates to CAWTAPGNPLEQYF.